The clone carrying this TCR beta chain came up many times. Regions amplified from RNA transcripts were the TCR beta CDR3 regions. During a first-round RT-PCR of the TCR CDR3, the HTBI primer set was used. One entry per CDR3 protein, called by TCRdb with MiXCR from the multiplex PCR reads. Of almost 250,000 distinct CDR3 sequences listed, around 24% were seen once; the top ten hold about 40%. The sample originates from a study of T cells in Graves' hyperthyroidism and ophthalmopathy. Ophthalmopathy patients had moderate-to-severe active disease, CAS ≥3, NOSPECS ≥4, and disease duration under 3 months. Clinical symptoms, serum thyroxine, TRAb, thyroid ultrasound and orbital computed tomography established diagnosis. More than 8.5 ml of fresh peripheral blood supplied the PBMCs. CDR3 length equals 13 residues. Germline CDR1 is SGDLS and CDR2 is YYNGEE. V was pared by 3 bases and J by 7 bases, with 13 bases between.

The gene calls are TRBV9 and TRBJ1-2, with a possible D match to TRBD1 (5 bases). This clonotype originated in a woman between 35 and 50 years old with Graves' ophthalmopathy. Sequencing was performed on blood. The CDR3, as DNA: TGTGCCAGCAGCGCCCAGGGAGGGGTTGGCTACACCTTC. Translation: CASSAQGGVGYTF.